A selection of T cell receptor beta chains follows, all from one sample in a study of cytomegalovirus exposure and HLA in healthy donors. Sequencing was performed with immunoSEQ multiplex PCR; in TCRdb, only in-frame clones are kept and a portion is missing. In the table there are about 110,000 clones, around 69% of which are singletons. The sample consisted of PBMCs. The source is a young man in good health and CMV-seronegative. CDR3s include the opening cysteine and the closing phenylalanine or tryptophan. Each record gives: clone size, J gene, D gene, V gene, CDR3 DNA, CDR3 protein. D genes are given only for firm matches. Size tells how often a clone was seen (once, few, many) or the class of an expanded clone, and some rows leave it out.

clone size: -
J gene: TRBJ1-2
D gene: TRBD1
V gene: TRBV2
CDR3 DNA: TGTGCCAGCAGTCCCTACACCGGGACAGGGTATGGCTACACCTTC
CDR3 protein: CASSPYTGTGYGYTF

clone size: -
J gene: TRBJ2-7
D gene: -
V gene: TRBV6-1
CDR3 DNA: TGTGCCAGCATCAAGGCCCAGGCCTACGAGCAGCACTTC
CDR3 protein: CASIKAQAYEQHF

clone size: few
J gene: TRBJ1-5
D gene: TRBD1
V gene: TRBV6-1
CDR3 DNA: TGTGCCAGCAGTGAAATGGATCAGGGGGGACAGCCCCAGCATTTT
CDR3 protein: CASSEMDQGGQPQHF

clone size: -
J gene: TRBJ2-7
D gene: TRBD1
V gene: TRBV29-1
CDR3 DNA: TGCAGCGCAAGACAGGGGATATGGGGGGAGCAGTACTTC
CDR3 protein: CSARQGIWGEQYF

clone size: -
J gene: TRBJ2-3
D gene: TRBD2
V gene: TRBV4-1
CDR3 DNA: TGCGCCAGCAGCCAAGGTCGCCTATTGGCGGGGGACACAGATACGCAGTATTTT
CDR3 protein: CASSQGRLLAGDTDTQYF

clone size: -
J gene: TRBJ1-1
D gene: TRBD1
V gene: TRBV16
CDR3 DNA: TGTGCCAGCAGCCTCCTAGGGACAGGGGAGAGGACTGAAGCTTTCTTT
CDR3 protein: CASSLLGTGERTEAFF

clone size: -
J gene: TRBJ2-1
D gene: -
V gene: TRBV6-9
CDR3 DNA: TGTGCCAGCAGTTATTCGAAAAAAGCTAGCGTAGACTACAATGAGCAGTTCTTC
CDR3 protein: CASSYSKKASVDYNEQFF

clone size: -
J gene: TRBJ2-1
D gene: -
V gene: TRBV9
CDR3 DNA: TGTGCCAGCAGCGAAAGCCAGGGTTTTTACAATGAGCAGTTCTTC
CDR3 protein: CASSESQGFYNEQFF

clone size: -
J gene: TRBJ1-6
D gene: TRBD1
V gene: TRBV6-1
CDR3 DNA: TGTGCCAGCAGTGAAAGACAGGGACAGAATTCACCCCTCCACTTT
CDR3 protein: CASSERQGQNSPLHF

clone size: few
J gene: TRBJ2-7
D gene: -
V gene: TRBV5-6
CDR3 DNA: TGTGCCAGCAGCTTAGGGGGCGGGGCGTCCTACGAGCAGTACTTC
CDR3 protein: CASSLGGGASYEQYF

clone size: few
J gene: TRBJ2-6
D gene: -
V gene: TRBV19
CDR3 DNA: TGTGCCAGTAGTGCACAGGGATACGGGGCCAACGTCCTGACTTTC
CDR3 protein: CASSAQGYGANVLTF

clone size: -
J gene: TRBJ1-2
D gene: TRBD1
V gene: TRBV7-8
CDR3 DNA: TGTGCCAGCAGCCTAGCCGGGACAGGGCAAGGCTACACCTTC
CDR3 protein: CASSLAGTGQGYTF

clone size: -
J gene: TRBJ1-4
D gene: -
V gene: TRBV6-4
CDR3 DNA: TGTGCCAGCAGTGACCAGGAAGGTACAACTAATGAAAAACTGTTTTTT
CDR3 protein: CASSDQEGTTNEKLFF

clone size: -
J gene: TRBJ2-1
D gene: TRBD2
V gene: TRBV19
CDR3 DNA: TGTGCCAGTAGTCGACTAGCGGGGGGTACGTCCTACAATGAGCAGTTCTTC
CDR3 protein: CASSRLAGGTSYNEQFF

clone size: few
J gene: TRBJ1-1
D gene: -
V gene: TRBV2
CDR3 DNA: TGTGCCAGCAGTGTATCCCAGGGGACTGAAGCTTTCTTT
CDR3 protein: CASSVSQGTEAFF

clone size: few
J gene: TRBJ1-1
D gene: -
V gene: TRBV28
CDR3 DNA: TGTGCCAGCAGTCGCCAGTTCGAAGCTTTCTTT
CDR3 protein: CASSRQFEAFF

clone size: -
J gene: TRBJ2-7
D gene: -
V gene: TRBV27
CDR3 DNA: TGTGCCAGCAGTCCATTACAGGGTGGGTCCTACGAGCAGTACTTC
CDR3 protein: CASSPLQGGSYEQYF

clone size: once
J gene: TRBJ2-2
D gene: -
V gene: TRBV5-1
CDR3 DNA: TGCGCCAGCAACCCGGGACAAATATCCGGGGAGCTGTTTTTT
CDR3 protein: CASNPGQISGELFF

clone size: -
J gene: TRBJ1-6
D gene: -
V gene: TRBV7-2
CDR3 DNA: TGTGCCAGCAGCTTAGGTGGGACTAGGGATTCACCCCTCCACTTT
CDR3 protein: CASSLGGTRDSPLHF

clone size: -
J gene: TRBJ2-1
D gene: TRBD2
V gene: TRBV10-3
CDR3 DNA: TGTGCCATCAGTGAGTCGATCGGGGCGGGGGCCTACAATGAGCAGTTCTTC
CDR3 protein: CAISESIGAGAYNEQFF

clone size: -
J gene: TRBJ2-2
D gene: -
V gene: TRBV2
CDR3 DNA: TGTGCCAGCAGTGAACAGGTTTTGGACACCGGGGAGCTGTTTTTT
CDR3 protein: CASSEQVLDTGELFF

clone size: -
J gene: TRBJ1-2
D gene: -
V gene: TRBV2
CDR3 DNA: TGTGCCAGCAGTGAAGAGGAGGGTAACTATGGCTACACCTTC
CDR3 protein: CASSEEEGNYGYTF